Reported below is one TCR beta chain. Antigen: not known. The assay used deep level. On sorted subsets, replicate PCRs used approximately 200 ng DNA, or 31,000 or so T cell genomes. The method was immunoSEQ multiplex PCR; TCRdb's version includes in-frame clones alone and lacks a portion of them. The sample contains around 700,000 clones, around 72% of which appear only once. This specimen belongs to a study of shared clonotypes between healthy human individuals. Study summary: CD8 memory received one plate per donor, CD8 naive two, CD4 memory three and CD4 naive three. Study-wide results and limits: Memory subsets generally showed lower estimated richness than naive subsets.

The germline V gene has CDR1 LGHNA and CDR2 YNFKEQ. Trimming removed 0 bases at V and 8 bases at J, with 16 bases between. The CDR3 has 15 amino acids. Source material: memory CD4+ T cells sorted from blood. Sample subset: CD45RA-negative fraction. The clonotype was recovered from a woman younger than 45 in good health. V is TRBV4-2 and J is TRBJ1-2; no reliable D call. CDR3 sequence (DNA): TGTGCCAGCAGCCAAGATCCGACGGGTTTATTGGGCTACACCTTC. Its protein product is CASSQDPTGLLGYTF.